This TCR beta chain appears in the sequencing data of a study of graft-versus-host responses after intestinal transplantation. As for the study in general: In this cohort, recipients had multivisceral, liver-intestinal, or isolated intestinal transplants. Among the recipients, all got anti-thymocyte globulin induction and then tacrolimus and steroids for about three years. General study findings and limits: Patients who carried graft-donor T cell macrochimerism also had high graft-versus-host to host-versus-graft clonal ratios in their allografts. Early after transplant, HvG declines were associated with peak levels of circulating GvH clones.

Germline V gene data show CDR1 as SEHNR and CDR2 as FQNEAQ (reference sequence). V was pared by 6 bases and J by 4 bases, with 8 bases of the junction left unmatched. This CDR3 spans 14 amino acids. Clones were sequenced by immunoSEQ multiplex PCR, and TCRdb holds only the in-frame ones, with some missing. The repertoire has more than 25,000 clones, 90% to 95% of them found once; the top ten carry approximately 0.53%. The table lists this clone with a count of one. Its antigen is unknown. The chain has TRBV7-9 and TRBJ1-1, with 7 bases identical to TRBD1. Sequencing used PBMCs, obtained 18 days after transplant. This receptor was identified in a human patient who received an intestinal transplant, so some T cells may come from the graft donor. The CDR3 nucleotides read TGTGCCAGCAGTAGCATTCCAGGGGGCACTGAAGCTTTCTTT. Translating it yields CASSSIPGGTEAFF.